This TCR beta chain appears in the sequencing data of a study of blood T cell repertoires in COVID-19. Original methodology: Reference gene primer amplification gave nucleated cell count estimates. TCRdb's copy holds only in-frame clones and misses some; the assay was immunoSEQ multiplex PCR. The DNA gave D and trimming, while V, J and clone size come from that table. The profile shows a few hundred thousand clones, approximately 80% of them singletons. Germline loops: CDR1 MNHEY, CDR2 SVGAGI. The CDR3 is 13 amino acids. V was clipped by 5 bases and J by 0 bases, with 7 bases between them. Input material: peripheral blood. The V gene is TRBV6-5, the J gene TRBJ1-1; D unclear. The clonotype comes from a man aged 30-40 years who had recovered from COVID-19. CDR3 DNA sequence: TGTGCCAGCAGTCAGAACATGAACACTGAAGCTTTCTTT. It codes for CASSQNMNTEAFF.